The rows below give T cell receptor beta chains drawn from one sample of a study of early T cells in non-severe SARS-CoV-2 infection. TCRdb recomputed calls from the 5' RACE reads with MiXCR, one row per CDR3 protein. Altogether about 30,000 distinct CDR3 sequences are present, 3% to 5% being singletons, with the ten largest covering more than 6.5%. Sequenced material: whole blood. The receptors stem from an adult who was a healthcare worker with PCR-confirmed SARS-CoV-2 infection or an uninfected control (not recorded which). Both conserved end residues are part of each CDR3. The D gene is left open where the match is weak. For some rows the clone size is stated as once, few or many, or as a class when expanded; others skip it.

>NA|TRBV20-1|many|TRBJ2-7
TGCAGTGCTCGAGACAGATACTACGAGCAGTACTTC
CSARDRYYEQYF
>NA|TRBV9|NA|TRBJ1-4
TGTGCCAGCAGCCCAACCGGCGGGGGAACGTACGTCAATGAAAAACTGTTTTTT
CASSPTGGGTYVNEKLFF
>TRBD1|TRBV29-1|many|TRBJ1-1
TGCAGCACCACAGGGGACACTGAAGCTTTCTTT
CSTTGDTEAFF
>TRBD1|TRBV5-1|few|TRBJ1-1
TGCGCCAGCAGCTCCGTTTCAGGGGGGAACACTGAAGCTTTCTTT
CASSSVSGGNTEAFF
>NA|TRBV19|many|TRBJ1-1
TGTGCCAGTAGGACCTCCCGAATGGGCACTGAAGCTTTCTTT
CASRTSRMGTEAFF
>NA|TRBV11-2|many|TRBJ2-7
TGTGCCAGCAGCGATGGACAGAATTACGAGCAGTACTTC
CASSDGQNYEQYF
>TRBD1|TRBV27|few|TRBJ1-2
TGTGCCAGCAGTATTTCGACAGGGGGCGCAATCTATGGCTACACCTTC
CASSISTGGAIYGYTF
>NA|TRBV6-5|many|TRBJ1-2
TGTGCCAGCAGTTACTCCAGGGACGCCGATGGCTACACCTTC
CASSYSRDADGYTF
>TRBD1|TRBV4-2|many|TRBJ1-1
TGTGCCAGCAGCCAAGGAGACAGGGGGTATAACACTGAAGCTTTCTTT
CASSQGDRGYNTEAFF
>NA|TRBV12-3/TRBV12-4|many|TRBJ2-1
TGTGCCAGCAGTTTTGGGGGGTCGAGTGAGCAGTTCTTC
CASSFGGSSEQFF
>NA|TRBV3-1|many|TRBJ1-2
TGTGCCAGCAGCCAAGGCAGGGTATGGAGGGGCTATGGCTACACCTTC
CASSQGRVWRGYGYTF
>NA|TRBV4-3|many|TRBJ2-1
TGCGCCAGCAGCCAAGACGGGGCAGGGCCCCCCCCCTACTTC
CASSQDGAGPPPYF
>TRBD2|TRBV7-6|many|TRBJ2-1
TGTGCCAGCAGCTTAGCGCTAATCCCAGGACTAGCGGGGGACGAGAGCTCCTACAATGAGCAGTTCTTC
CASSLALIPGLAGDESSYNEQFF
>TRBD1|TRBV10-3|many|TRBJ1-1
TGTGCCATCAGTGAGGACAGGGGGCTAGCTGAAGCTTTCTTT
CAISEDRGLAEAFF
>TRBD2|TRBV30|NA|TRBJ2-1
TGTGCCTGGAGTCCCACTAGCGGGGGGGCCGGTGAGCAGTTCTTC
CAWSPTSGGAGEQFF
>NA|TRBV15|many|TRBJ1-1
TGTGCCACCAGCAGAGATGAGGAGGTATACACTGAAGCTTTCTTT
CATSRDEEVYTEAFF
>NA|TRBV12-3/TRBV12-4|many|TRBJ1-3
TGTGCCAGCAGTTTAAGTCCTTCTGGAAACACCATATATTTT
CASSLSPSGNTIYF
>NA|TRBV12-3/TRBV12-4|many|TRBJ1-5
TGTGCCAGCGGGACCCACGGGGCGGACCAGCCCCAGCATTTT
CASGTHGADQPQHF
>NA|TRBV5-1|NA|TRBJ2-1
TGCGCCAGCAGCTTGGATGTTGAGCAGTTCTTC
CASSLDVEQFF
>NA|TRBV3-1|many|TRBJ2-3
TGTGCCAGCAGCCAAGACTACGGGTCCCAGGGGACGCAGTATTTT
CASSQDYGSQGTQYF
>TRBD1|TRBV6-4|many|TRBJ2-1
TGTGCCAGCAGTGACCTTCCGGGACAGGGACCAAATGAGCAGTTCTTC
CASSDLPGQGPNEQFF
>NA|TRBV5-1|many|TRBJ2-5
TGCGCCAGCAGCTTGACAGGTTCCCAAGAGACCCAGTACTTC
CASSLTGSQETQYF
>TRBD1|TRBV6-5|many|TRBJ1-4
TGTGCCAGCAGTTACTCACGGGACAGGGGTTTAGGACTGTTTTTT
CASSYSRDRGLGLFF
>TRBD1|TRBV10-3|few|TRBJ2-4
TGTGCCATCAGTGGGACAGGGGGCGGCATTCAGTACTTC
CAISGTGGGIQYF
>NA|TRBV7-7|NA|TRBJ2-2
TGTGCTAGCAGCTTAGTCCGGGCCGGGGAGCTGTTTTTT
CASSLVRAGELFF
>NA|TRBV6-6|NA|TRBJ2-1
TGTGCCAGCAGTTATTTTCTTTGGTATGAGCAGTTCTTC
CASSYFLWYEQFF
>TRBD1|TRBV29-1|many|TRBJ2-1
TGCAGCGTTGAACGGGACAGGAACTACAATGAGCAGTTCTTC
CSVERDRNYNEQFF
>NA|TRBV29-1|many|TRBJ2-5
TGCAGCGTTTTCAGTCTGAAATATCGAGAGACCCAGTACTTC
CSVFSLKYRETQYF
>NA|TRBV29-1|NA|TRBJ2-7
TGCAGCGTTGGAGGGACGGTCCGGGACGAGCAGTACTTC
CSVGGTVRDEQYF
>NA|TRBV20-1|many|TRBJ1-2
TGCAGTGCTAGAACTACAGGGAGCTATGGCTACACCTTC
CSARTTGSYGYTF